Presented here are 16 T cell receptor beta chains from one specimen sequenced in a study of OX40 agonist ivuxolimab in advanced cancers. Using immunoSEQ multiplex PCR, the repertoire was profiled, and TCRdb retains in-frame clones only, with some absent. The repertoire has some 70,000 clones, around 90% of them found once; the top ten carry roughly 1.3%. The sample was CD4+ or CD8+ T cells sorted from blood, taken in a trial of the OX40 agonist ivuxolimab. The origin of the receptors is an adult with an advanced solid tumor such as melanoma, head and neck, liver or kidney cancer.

This CDR3 is CASSPSGPSYEQYF. DNA of the CDR3: TGTGCCAGCAGCCCTAGCGGACCCTCCTACGAGCAGTACTTC. V gene TRBV7-7 combines with J gene TRBJ2-7; 7 positions agree with TRBD2. CDR3 length: 14 residues. J lost 0 bases, V lost 5 bases, and 4 bases had no gene match. Per the germline V gene, CDR1 is SSHAT and CDR2 is FNYEAQ (reference sequence). The variable domain in full, with the rest retrieved from reference TRBV7-7 and TRBJ2-7, is GAGVSQSPRYKVTKRGQDVTLRCDPISSHATLYWYQQALGQGPEFLTYFNYEAQPDKSGLPSDRFSAERPEGSISTLTIQRTEQRDSAMYRCASSPSGPSYEQYFGPGTRLTVT.

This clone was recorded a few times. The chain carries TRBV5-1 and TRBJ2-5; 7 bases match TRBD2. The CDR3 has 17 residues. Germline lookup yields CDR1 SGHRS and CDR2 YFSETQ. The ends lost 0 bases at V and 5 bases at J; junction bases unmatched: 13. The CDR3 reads CASSLGLAVNVQETQYF. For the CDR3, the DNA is TGCGCCAGCAGCTTGGGACTAGCAGTCAATGTCCAGGAGACCCAGTACTTC.

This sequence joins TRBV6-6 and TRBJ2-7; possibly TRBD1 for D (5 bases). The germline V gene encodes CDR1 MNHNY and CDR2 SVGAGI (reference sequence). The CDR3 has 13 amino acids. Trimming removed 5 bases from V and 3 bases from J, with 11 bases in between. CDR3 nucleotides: TGTGCCAGCAGTCAAGGGGTTAACTACGAGCAGTACTTC. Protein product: CASSQGVNYEQYF.

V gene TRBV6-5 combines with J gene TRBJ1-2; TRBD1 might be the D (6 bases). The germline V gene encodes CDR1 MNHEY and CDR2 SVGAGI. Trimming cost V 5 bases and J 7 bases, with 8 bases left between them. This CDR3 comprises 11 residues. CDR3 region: CASSDRSGYTF. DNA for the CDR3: TGTGCCAGCAGTGACAGGAGTGGCTACACCTTC.

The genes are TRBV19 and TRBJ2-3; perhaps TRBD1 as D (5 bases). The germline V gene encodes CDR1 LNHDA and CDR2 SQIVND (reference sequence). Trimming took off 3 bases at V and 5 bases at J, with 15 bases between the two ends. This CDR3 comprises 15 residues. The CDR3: CASSMWGRTGDTQYF. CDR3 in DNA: TGTGCCAGTAGTATGTGGGGCCGGACGGGAGATACGCAGTATTTT.

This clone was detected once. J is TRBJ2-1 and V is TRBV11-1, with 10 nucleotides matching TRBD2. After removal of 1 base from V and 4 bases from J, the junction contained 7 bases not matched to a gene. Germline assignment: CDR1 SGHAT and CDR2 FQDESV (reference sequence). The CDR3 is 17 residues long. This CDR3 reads CASSLDPLAGVYNEQFF. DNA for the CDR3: TGTGCCAGCAGCTTAGATCCTCTAGCGGGGGTTTACAATGAGCAGTTCTTC.

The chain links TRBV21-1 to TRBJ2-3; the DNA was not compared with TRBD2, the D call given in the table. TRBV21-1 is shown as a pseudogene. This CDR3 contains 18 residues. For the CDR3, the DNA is TGTGCCAGCAGCAAAGAGGTAGAGTCAGCGGGAGCCGAGGATACGCAGTATTTT. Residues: CASSKEVESAGAEDTQYF.

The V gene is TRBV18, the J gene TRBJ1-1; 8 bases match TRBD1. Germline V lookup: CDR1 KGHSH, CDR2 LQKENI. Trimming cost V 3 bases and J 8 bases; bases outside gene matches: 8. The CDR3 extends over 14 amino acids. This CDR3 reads CASSPRTGQTEAFF. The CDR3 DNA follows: TGTGCCAGCTCACCCCGGACAGGGCAAACCGAAGCTTTCTTT.

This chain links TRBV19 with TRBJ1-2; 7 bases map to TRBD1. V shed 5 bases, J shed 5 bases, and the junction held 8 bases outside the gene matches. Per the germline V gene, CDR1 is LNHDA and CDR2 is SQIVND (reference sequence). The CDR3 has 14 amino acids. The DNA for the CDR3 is TGTGCCAGTAGTGTACAGGGGAGAGGGTATGGCTACACCTTC. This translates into CASSVQGRGYGYTF.

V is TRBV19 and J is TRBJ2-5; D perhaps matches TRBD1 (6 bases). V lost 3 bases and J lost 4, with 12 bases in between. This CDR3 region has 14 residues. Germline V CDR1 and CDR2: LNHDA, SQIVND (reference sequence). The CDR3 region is CASSIDRQGETQYF. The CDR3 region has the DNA TGTGCCAGTAGTATTGACAGGCAGGGAGAGACCCAGTACTTC.

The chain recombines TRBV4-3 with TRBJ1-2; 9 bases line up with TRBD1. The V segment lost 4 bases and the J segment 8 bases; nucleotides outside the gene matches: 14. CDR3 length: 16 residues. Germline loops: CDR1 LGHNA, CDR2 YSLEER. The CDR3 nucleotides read TGCGCCAGCAGCCCGGGTCGGGGACAGGGTATTAAGGGCTACACCTTC. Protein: CASSPGRGQGIKGYTF.

The CDR3 DNA reads TGTGCCAGCAGCGTAGGATCAGGGGCGGGAGAAAAACTGTTTTTT. Translation: CASSVGSGAGEKLFF. V usage is TRBV9 and J usage is TRBJ1-4, with D perhaps TRBD1 (6 bases). Germline V gene sequence: CDR1 SGDLS, CDR2 YYNGEE. The ends were cut back, 0 bases at V and 8 bases at J, with 14 bases in the middle. The CDR3 spans 15 residues.

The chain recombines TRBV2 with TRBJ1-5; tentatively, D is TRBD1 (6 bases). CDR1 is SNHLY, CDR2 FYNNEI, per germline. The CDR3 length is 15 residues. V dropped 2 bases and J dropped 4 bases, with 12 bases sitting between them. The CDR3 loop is CASSELGGKNQPQHF. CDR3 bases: TGTGCCAGCAGTGAATTAGGGGGTAAGAATCAGCCCCAGCATTTT.

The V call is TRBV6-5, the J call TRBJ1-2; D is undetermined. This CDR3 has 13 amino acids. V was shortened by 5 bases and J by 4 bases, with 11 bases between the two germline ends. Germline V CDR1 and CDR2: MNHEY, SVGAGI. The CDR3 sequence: CASSEGPVYGYTF. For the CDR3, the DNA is TGTGCCAGCAGTGAAGGCCCAGTCTATGGCTACACCTTC.

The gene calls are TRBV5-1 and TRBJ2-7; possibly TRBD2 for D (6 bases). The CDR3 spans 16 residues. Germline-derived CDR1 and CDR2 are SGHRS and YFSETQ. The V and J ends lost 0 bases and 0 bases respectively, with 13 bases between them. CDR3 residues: CASSLGAGGLSYEQYF. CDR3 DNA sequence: TGCGCCAGCAGCTTGGGCGCCGGGGGACTCTCCTACGAGCAGTACTTC.

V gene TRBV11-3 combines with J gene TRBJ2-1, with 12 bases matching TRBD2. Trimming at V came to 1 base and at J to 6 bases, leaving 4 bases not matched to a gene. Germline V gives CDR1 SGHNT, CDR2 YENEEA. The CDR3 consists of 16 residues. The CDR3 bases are TGTGCCAGCAGCTTAGGAAGACTAGCGGGGGCCAATGAGCAGTTCTTC. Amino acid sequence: CASSLGRLAGANEQFF. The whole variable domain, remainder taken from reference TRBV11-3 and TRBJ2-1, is EAGVVQSPRYKIIEKKQPVAFWCNPISGHNTLYWYLQNLGQGPELLIRYENEEAVDDSQLPKDRFSAERLKGVDSTLKIQPAELGDSAVYLCASSLGRLAGANEQFFGPGTRLTVL.